The 22 T cell receptor beta chains below all came from one sample that was sequenced in a study of T cell changes during pregnancy in multiple sclerosis. Method: immunoSEQ multiplex PCR; TCRdb's copy keeps in-frame clones and lacks some. Altogether nearly 40,000 clones are present, roughly 92% being singletons, with the ten largest covering around 0.78%. The material was CD4+ T cells from peripheral blood mononuclear cells, obtained before pregnancy. These receptors were obtained from a female donor with multiple sclerosis, enrolled in a pregnancy study.

This clone was counted a few times. The chain recombines TRBV4-1 with TRBJ1-4; maybe TRBD1 (5 bases). Trimming took off 6 bases at V and 0 bases at J, with 17 bases between the two ends. CDR1 and CDR2 (germline): MGHRA, YSYEKL. CDR3 length: 17 amino acids. CDR3 coding DNA: TGCGCCAGCAGTCTAGGGGTTTCGGGAGCAACTAATGAAAAACTGTTTTTT. This sequence encodes CASSLGVSGATNEKLFF.

The chain's CDR3 is CASSYTGLAGDYEQYF. As DNA, the CDR3 is TGTGCCAGCAGTTACACCGGACTAGCGGGCGACTACGAGCAGTACTTC. The rearrangement uses TRBV6-5 and TRBJ2-7; 11 bases map to TRBD2. The CDR3 has 16 amino acids. The ends lost 2 bases at V and 3 bases at J; junction bases unmatched: 6. Germline-derived CDR1 and CDR2 are MNHEY and SVGAGI.

This rearrangement joins TRBV6-5 to TRBJ1-2; 8 bases are shared with TRBD1. Germline CDR1 and CDR2: MNHEY and SVGAGI. The V and J ends lost 6 bases and 4 bases, in that order; junction bases with no gene match: 10. This CDR3 is built from 15 residues. The CDR3 protein is CASRPQGAQGYGYTF. The DNA for the CDR3 is TGTGCCAGCAGACCTCAGGGGGCGCAAGGCTATGGCTACACCTTC.

This sequence joins TRBV5-1 and TRBJ1-1; D gene unclear. Trimming shortened V by 3 bases and J by 2 bases, and 8 bases separated the two germline ends. This CDR3 spans 13 amino acids. The germline CDR1 and CDR2 sequences are SGHRS and YFSETQ. This CDR3 reads CASSSVINTEAFF. CDR3 DNA: TGCGCCAGCAGCTCGGTCATCAACACTGAAGCTTTCTTT.

V and J are TRBV11-2 and TRBJ2-2; D might be TRBD2 (6 bases). The CDR3 is 15 amino acids. Trimming pared 3 bases from V and 2 bases from J, leaving 10 bases between. Per germline, CDR1 SGHAT and CDR2 FQNNGV. The CDR3 region has the DNA TGTGCCAGCAGCTTGGGACTTCCCAACACCGGGGAGCTGTTTTTT. Translated, it gives CASSLGLPNTGELFF.

In the case of this clone: At one end the junction does not follow the germline gene, possibly because of a read error. This chain uses TRBV19 with TRBJ2-5, with 14 bases that match TRBD2. The CDR3 runs 20 residues. Germline lookup yields CDR1 LNHDA and CDR2 SQIVND (reference sequence). The CDR3 nucleotides read TGTGTCAGTAGTATAGGTGCGGGGACTAGCGGGAGTTCCATCCCAGAGACCCAGTACTTC. It specifies CVSSIGAGTSGSSIPETQYF.

The chain is built from TRBV29-1 and TRBJ2-7; D is undetermined. V lost 4 bases and J lost 0, with 10 bases in between. Germline V gives CDR1 SQVTM, CDR2 ANQGSEA. The CDR3 is 13 residues long. The CDR3 bases are TGCAGCGTTGCTTCGTACAACTCCTACGAGCAGTACTTC. Translation: CSVASYNSYEQYF.

The rearrangement joins TRBV27 to TRBJ1-2; D uncertain. With 0 bases removed from V and 2 bases from J, the gap between germline ends came to 7 bases. In germline, CDR1 is MNHEY, CDR2 SMNVEV (reference sequence). The CDR3 runs to 14 residues. The CDR3 DNA reads TGTGCCAGCAGTTTATCTTCAGGAAACTATGGCTACACCTTC. Protein: CASSLSSGNYGYTF.

The genes are TRBV18 and TRBJ2-4, with D perhaps TRBD1 (8 bases). This CDR3 is 15 amino acids long. Germline CDR1 and CDR2: KGHSH and LQKENI. V was shortened by 3 bases and J by 4 bases, with 13 bases between the two germline ends. CDR3 sequence (DNA): TGTGCCAGCTCACCTGCACAGGGGGGGAAAAACATTCAGTACTTC. Its translation: CASSPAQGGKNIQYF.

The chain employs TRBV5-1 and TRBJ1-1; D gene unclear. Germline V gene data show CDR1 as SGHRS and CDR2 as YFSETQ. With 4 bases removed from V and 2 bases from J, the gap between germline ends came to 12 bases. The CDR3 sequence is 14 residues long. For the CDR3, the DNA is TGCGCCAGCAGCCCCAACTCGGGAAACACTGAAGCTTTCTTT. Translation: CASSPNSGNTEAFF.

The gene calls are TRBV27 and TRBJ1-2; D perhaps matches TRBD1 (6 bases). V gave up 7 bases and J gave up 7 bases, with 19 bases separating them. The length of the CDR3 is 14 residues. CDR1 is MNHEY, CDR2 SMNVEV, per germline (reference sequence). In nucleotides, the CDR3 is TGTGCCAGCAAGTATGTTGGACAGAATTGTGGCTACACCTTC. It translates to CASKYVGQNCGYTF.

CDR3 DNA sequence: TGTGCCAGCAGTTACTCAGGGACAGGGCATTCACCCCTCCACTTT. It yields the protein CASSYSGTGHSPLHF. The gene calls are TRBV6-5 and TRBJ1-6, with 9 bases lining up with TRBD1. Unmatched junction bases numbered 2, after V lost 0 bases and J lost 8 bases. The germline V gene has CDR1 MNHEY and CDR2 SVGAGI. This CDR3 is 15 amino acids long.

The rearrangement uses TRBV27 and TRBJ2-7; TRBD2 matches 9 bases. Germline CDR1 reads MNHEY; CDR2 reads SMNVEV (reference sequence). CDR3 size: 15 residues. Unmatched junction bases numbered 11, after V lost 6 bases and J lost 5 bases. The CDR3 region has the DNA TGTGCCAGCAGGTGGTTAGCGGGAGTAAGGGACGAGCAGTACTTC. Amino acid sequence: CASRWLAGVRDEQYF.

V and J are TRBV28 and TRBJ2-7; 10 bases line up with TRBD2. The germline V gene has CDR1 MDHEN and CDR2 SYDVKM. The CDR3 runs to 15 residues. After removal of 4 bases from V and 4 bases from J, the junction contained 7 bases not matched to a gene. CDR3 nucleotides: TGTGCCAGCAGTTCCCGAGCGGGAGGGCCTTACGAGCAGTACTTC. Residues: CASSSRAGGPYEQYF.

The rearrangement uses TRBV7-8 and TRBJ1-5; no definite D call. Germline V gene data show CDR1 as SGHVS and CDR2 as FQNEAQ. The V and J ends lost 5 bases and 0 bases respectively, with 11 bases between them. The CDR3 sequence is 15 residues long. The CDR3 spells CASSLGGSSNQPQHF. As DNA, the CDR3 is TGTGCCAGCAGCCTAGGAGGGTCTAGCAATCAGCCCCAGCATTTT.

This chain connects TRBV19 to TRBJ1-1, with TRBD1 as a possible D gene (5 bases). Germline loops: CDR1 LNHDA, CDR2 SQIVND (reference sequence). This CDR3 has 14 residues. Trimming stripped 6 bases from V and 1 base from J, with 12 bases between. Here the CDR3 reads CASSPIQGNTEAFF. In DNA, the CDR3 is TGTGCCAGTAGCCCGATCCAGGGGAACACTGAAGCTTTCTTT.

The chain links TRBV7-9 to TRBJ2-3; 7 bases align to TRBD1. The CDR3 extends over 15 amino acids. The germline gives CDR1 SEHNR, CDR2 FQNEAQ (reference sequence). Unmatched junction bases numbered 8, after V lost 8 bases and J lost 0 bases. For the CDR3, the DNA is TGTGCCAGCGTACAGGGGCTTTCTAGCACAGATACGCAGTATTTT. Its translation: CASVQGLSSTDTQYF.

The rearrangement links TRBV5-4 to TRBJ2-2; a possible D gene is TRBD2 (6 bases). The V gene lost 3 bases and the J gene lost 4 bases, with 22 bases spanning the gap. This CDR3 region has 18 residues. From germline, CDR1 is SGHNT and CDR2 YYREEE (reference sequence). The chain's CDR3 is CASSSPKASAISTGELFF. CDR3 in DNA: TGTGCCAGCAGCTCCCCGAAGGCTAGCGCCATCTCCACCGGGGAGCTGTTTTTT.

V gene TRBV5-6 combines with J gene TRBJ1-1; unclear D gene. The V gene lost 3 bases and the J gene lost 2 bases, with 11 bases spanning the gap. The CDR3 consists of 14 residues. Germline-derived CDR1 and CDR2 are SGHDT and YYEEEE. CDR3 in amino acids: CASSSLRGNTEAFF. CDR3 coding DNA: TGTGCCAGCAGCTCCCTACGAGGAAACACTGAAGCTTTCTTT.

CDR3 nucleotides: TGCAGCGTTGTAGCAGAATCTGGGGCCAACGTCCTGACTTTC. It encodes CSVVAESGANVLTF. The chain couples TRBV29-1 to TRBJ2-6, with no clear D. This CDR3 comprises 14 residues. CDR1 is SQVTM and CDR2 is ANQGSEA in the germline V gene. The V and J ends lost 4 bases and 1 base respectively, with 8 bases between them. Variable domain in full (rest from reference TRBV29-1 and TRBJ2-6): SAVISQKPSRDICQRGTSLTIQCQVDSQVTMMFWYRQQPGQSLTLIATANQGSEATYESGFVIDKFPISRPNLTFSTLTVSNMSPEDSSIYLCSVVAESGANVLTFGAGSRLTVL.

This chain links TRBV6-5 with TRBJ1-5; D gene uncertain. Germline CDR1 is MNHEY and CDR2 is SVGAGI. This CDR3 is built from 14 residues. Trimming pared 0 bases from V and 4 bases from J, leaving 7 bases between. In DNA form, the CDR3 reads TGTGCCAGCAGTTACTCATCTTTTAATCAGCCCCAGCATTTT. Encoded protein: CASSYSSFNQPQHF.

V and J are TRBV5-1 and TRBJ1-4; a possible D gene is TRBD1 (6 bases). There are 13 residues in the CDR3. Between the trimmed V and J ends, which lost 4 bases and 8 bases, there was a span of 12 bases. Germline values: CDR1 SGHRS, CDR2 YFSETQ. The CDR3: CASSEQGREKLFF. In DNA, the CDR3 is TGCGCCAGCAGCGAACAGGGAAGGGAAAAACTGTTTTTT.